This TCR beta chain came from a study of T cells in Graves' hyperthyroidism and ophthalmopathy. The study's findings and limits: The model made its ophthalmopathy prediction, and onset followed a median 6.5 months later. A model built on 13 V-J features separated ophthalmopathy from stable hyperthyroidism. Most thyroid clonotypes expanded above 0.001 appeared in blood too.

It was uncontrolled infection, other autoimmune disease, pregnancy or lactation that excluded patients. This clonotype was detected only a few times. Its antigen is not identified. Trimming took 1 base from V and 0 from J; bases not matched to a gene: 5. CDR1 is SGHVS and CDR2 is FNYEAQ in the germline V gene. CDR3 size: 16 residues. Researchers amplified the TCR beta CDR3 regions from RNA transcripts. Initially, a first-round RT-PCR of the TCR CDR3 employed the HTBI primer set. TCRdb analysed the multiplex PCR reads with MiXCR anew, one entry per CDR3 protein. The table has roughly 510,000 distinct CDR3 sequences, approximately 48% seen once; the top ten hold about 45%.

The genes are TRBV7-6 and TRBJ2-5; 7 bases map to TRBD2. The receptor was isolated from an adult woman with Graves' disease, either hyperthyroidism or ophthalmopathy (not recorded which). The sequenced material came from peripheral blood or thyroid tissue (not recorded which). The CDR3 DNA follows: TGTGCCAGCAGCTTAGGTTCCGGGAGGTACCAAGAGACCCAGTACTTC. Protein sequence: CASSLGSGRYQETQYF.